The entry below gives a single TCR beta chain sequence along with its context. This sample was taken from a study of blood T cell repertoires in COVID-19. At the level of the study: Researchers got acute and convalescent COVID-19 samples from the United States, Italy and Spain.

The CDR3 is 14 residues long. Germline loops: CDR1 SGHDN, CDR2 FVKESK. Trimming stripped 4 bases from V and 2 bases from J, with 12 bases between. Profiling relied on immunoSEQ multiplex PCR, and the TCRdb table lists in-frame clones only, not all of them. This sample yields approximately 170,000 clones, of which approximately 77% are seen a single time; 10% belongs to the top ten. The sequencing sample was made of peripheral blood. The genes are TRBV14 and TRBJ2-7; D is possibly TRBD1 (6 bases). The receptor comes from a woman older than 75 with active or convalescent COVID-19. The CDR3 reads CASSRSRGTYEQYF. The CDR3 region has the DNA TGTGCCAGCAGCCGCTCCAGGGGAACCTACGAGCAGTACTTC.